The T cell receptor (beta chain) under discussion was sequenced for a study of cytomegalovirus exposure and HLA in healthy donors. The CDR3 loop spans 15 amino acids. Germline CDR1 is SEHNR and CDR2 is FQNEAQ (reference sequence). V lost 2 bases and J 7 bases, leaving 12 bases between the germline ends. As to this clone: Its antigen is as yet unknown.

PCR was performed using 60 Vbeta and 13 Jbeta primers. The repertoire was sequenced with immunoSEQ multiplex PCR; TCRdb's copy has only in-frame clones and lacks some. Among some 200,000 clones listed, 84% were seen once. Study observations and caveats: The CMV antigen specificity of a few CMV-associated chains was confirmed through in vitro analysis. Follow-up analysis found HLA locus-dependent TCR association rates, highest for DRB1 and lowest for HLA-C. TRBV6-2, TRBV6-3 and other indistinguishable V segments were excluded.

The donors, nominally healthy at sampling, likely had unrecorded immune exposures. This receptor was obtained from a woman aged 50 to 60 in good health and CMV-seropositive. Sample: PBMCs. V gene TRBV7-9 combines with J gene TRBJ1-6; D unclear. The CDR3 DNA is TGTGCCAGCAGCTTATTTGAAAGAGAGAATTCACCCCTCCACTTT. It specifies CASSLFERENSPLHF.